The entry that follows covers one T cell receptor (beta chain) sequence. Its recognized antigen is unknown. Base qualities are not at hand, and no much larger clone is one base apart. Every donor was a healthy Caucasian. Three pairs of female monozygotic twins, all aged roughly 18 to 29 years, made up the twin cohort. Positive isolation kits from Invitrogen were used to isolate the CD4+ and CD8+ T cell populations. The data are from a study of identical twins (dated by TCRdb to the mid-2010s). The study in broad terms: The study deep-sequenced TCR alpha and beta repertoires from monozygotic twins, unrelated adults of various ages and cord blood to test whether fetal clonotypes persist. To rule out contamination, replicate twin experiments were performed at different times with different library preparation protocols. Results and caveats for the whole study, not just this receptor: Recombination models systematically underestimated out-of-frame TCR alpha sharing in monozygotic twins but agreed with sharing between unrelated individuals. Because the same donors could not be followed over many years, the conclusions depended on cross-sectional statistical analysis. Invariant T cells such as MAIT and iNKT could partly confound zero-insertion analyses, though diverse VJ usage argued against this for most clonotypes. In beta out-of-frame sequences, excess twin sharing was weaker, because having fewer shared sequences lowered the signal-to-noise ratio. Fewer insertions were carried by abundant cord blood beta clonotypes, a similar but weaker trend appeared in young adult naive repertoires, and no such trend appeared in memory repertoires. Compared with coincidental sharing between unrelated individuals, an excess of low generation-probability sequences was observed among out-of-frame TCR alpha sequences shared between twins.

The library was made by 5' RACE. The instrument given in TCRdb is Illumina HiSeq 2000. A universal primer binding site was introduced by template switching, and a unique molecular identifier was present in the final cDNA, enabling accurate counting of TCR cDNA molecules. First-strand cDNA for TCR alpha and beta chains was synthesized from specific primers in the conserved constant-segment region. To control for contamination, every cDNA library was double barcoded, receiving both a SMART-Mk sample barcode and Illumina barcodes. Two successive PCR steps introduced TruSeq adapter sequences along with Illumina sample barcodes. The Illumina HiSeq platform was used with custom primers to sequence TCR alpha and beta cDNA libraries. Turning to the authors' computational methods: MiGEC was used to process raw reads and extract unique molecular identifiers, and MiXCR was used to find CDR3 positions. Recombination models were inferred per individual with the repgenHMM and IGoR tools using an EM algorithm. The analysis of shared clonotypes was done with the tcR package in R, with sharing normalized by the product of cloneset sizes. To study raw recombination without the effects of thymic and clonal selection, out-of-frame nonproductive sequences were analyzed. TCRdb reran the public reads through fastp at Q25 and MiXCR, keeping productive beta chains. Identical CDR3 protein sequences are pooled into one entry, listed with their most common genes and DNA. V and J calls and clone size were set by TCRdb, not the authors. This sample holds 400,000 to 500,000 distinct CDR3 sequences; roughly an eighth were observed only once. Of the sample, about 1% falls within the top ten clones.

The V end gives up 5 bases and the J end 0 bases, leaving 10 bases in the junction not matched to a gene. Sequences SGHRS (CDR1) and YFSETQ (CDR2) are obtained from the germline V gene. Spanning cysteine to phenylalanine, the CDR3 consists of 18 amino acids. Only the CDR3 DNA stays, 54 bases, in frame from base 1. The same data also went into a second study, on yellow fever vaccine responses in identical twins. Taken from the second paper: According to the authors, the vaccine-induced T cell response in identical twins seemed to be partly convergent and partly specific to each individual. In identical twins, the study followed T cell clones that responded to the vaccine with precision.

The specimen was CD4+ T cells sorted from blood. The chain joins TRBV5-1 to TRBJ2-6; TRBD1 agrees with 8 junctional bases. This TCR was recovered from a woman aged 18 to 35 in good health. Here is the DNA: TGCGCCAGCAGGGGGACAGGCGCCGAAAGCTCTGGGGCCAACGTCCTGACTTTC. Translated, this gives CASRGTGAESSGANVLTF.